Shown below are 30 T cell receptor beta chains from a single sample sequenced in a study of cytomegalovirus exposure and HLA in healthy donors. PCR employed 60 Vbeta and 13 Jbeta primers. Method: immunoSEQ multiplex PCR; TCRdb's copy keeps in-frame clones and lacks some. This table has some 200,000 clones, approximately 67% appearing once. The material sequenced was PBMCs. These receptors came from a man aged 40-49 years in good health and CMV-seronegative.

The chain combines TRBV5-1 with TRBJ2-7, with D perhaps matching TRBD2 (5 bases). There are 15 residues in the CDR3. Per the germline V gene, CDR1 is SGHRS and CDR2 is YFSETQ. Trimming cost V 1 base and J 0 bases, with 11 bases left between them. The CDR3 reads CASSLNRRGSYEQYF. DNA for the CDR3: TGCGCCAGCAGCTTGAATCGCCGGGGCTCCTACGAGCAGTACTTC.

The chain is built from TRBV2 and TRBJ1-4; 7 nucleotides line up with TRBD1. After removal of 2 bases from V and 0 bases from J, the junction contained 3 bases not matched to a gene. CDR3 length equals 16 residues. Germline values: CDR1 SNHLY, CDR2 FYNNEI. The CDR3 nucleotides read TGTGCCAGCAGTGAATGGACAGGAACAACTAATGAAAAACTGTTTTTT. It encodes CASSEWTGTTNEKLFF.

This clone was seen once. V gene TRBV28 combines with J gene TRBJ1-3; 8 nucleotides align to TRBD1. This CDR3 comprises 16 residues. The V and J ends lost 2 bases and 3 bases, in that order; junction bases with no gene match: 6. CDR1 is MDHEN and CDR2 is SYDVKM in the germline V gene. The CDR3 here is CASSLGAGGYGNTIYF. The CDR3 DNA follows: TGTGCCAGCAGTTTAGGGGCAGGGGGCTATGGAAACACCATATATTTT.

V gene TRBV7-9 combines with J gene TRBJ1-2, with 7 nucleotides matching TRBD1. The CDR3 sequence is 16 residues long. From germline, CDR1 is SEHNR and CDR2 FQNEAQ (reference sequence). The ends lost 5 bases at V and 1 base at J; junction bases unmatched: 10. CDR3 coding DNA: TGTGCCAGCAGCCTCCCGGGGGCAGGGGGTAACTATGGCTACACCTTC. This codes for CASSLPGAGGNYGYTF.

With respect to this clone: Within the sample, other DNA sequences also encode this same CDR3. The chain uses TRBV14 and TRBJ2-7, with 7 bases that match TRBD1. Trimming cost V 4 bases and J 3 bases; bases outside gene matches: 3. Germline assignment: CDR1 SGHDN and CDR2 FVKESK. The CDR3 sequence is 13 residues long. The CDR3 region is CASSPGGIYEQYF. The CDR3 DNA follows: TGTGCCAGCAGCCCAGGGGGAATCTACGAGCAGTACTTC.

CDR3 amino acids: CASSVGDRALSPLHF. As DNA, the CDR3 is TGTGCCAGCAGCGTAGGCGACAGGGCTTTATCACCCCTCCACTTT. The rearrangement uses TRBV9 and TRBJ1-6, with TRBD1 matching 7 bases. This CDR3 comprises 15 residues. V dropped 0 bases and J dropped 10; count of bases not matched to a gene: 7. Germline V gene lookup returns CDR1 SGDLS and CDR2 YYNGEE. The full variable domain, with the rest looked up from reference TRBV9 and TRBJ1-6, is DSGVTQTPKHLITATGQRVTLRCSPRSGDLSVYWYQQSLDQGLQFLIQYYNGEERAKGNILERFSAQQFPDLHSELNLSSLELGDSALYFCASSVGDRALSPLHFGNGTRLTVT.

V is TRBV12-5 and J is TRBJ2-3, with a weak D call TRBD1 (5 bases). The CDR3 length is 14 residues. The V gene's germline CDR1 is LGHNT and CDR2 FRNRAP. V shed 2 bases and J shed 4 bases, with 10 bases lying between them. The chain's CDR3 is CASGLTRQSDTQYF. Here the CDR3 DNA reads TGTGCTAGTGGTTTGACTCGACAGTCAGATACGCAGTATTTT.

This chain uses TRBV4-1 with TRBJ1-4, with D perhaps TRBD1 (5 bases). The V end lost 4 bases, the J end lost 7 bases, and 16 bases lay between the germline ends. Germline CDR1 MGHRA, CDR2 YSYEKL. The CDR3 is 15 residues long. The CDR3 sequence: CASSPTQVRVEKLFF. CDR3 in DNA: TGCGCCAGCAGCCCCACCCAGGTCAGGGTTGAAAAACTGTTTTTT.

This clone turned up a few times. The rearrangement links TRBV2 to TRBJ1-1; no definite D call. This CDR3 is 11 amino acids long. The germline V and J ends were trimmed by 5 bases and 3 bases, with 4 bases remaining between them. CDR1 and CDR2 from the germline V gene are SNHLY and FYNNEI. CDR3 amino acids: CASSSYTEAFF. CDR3 DNA: TGTGCCAGCAGTTCCTACACTGAAGCTTTCTTT.

Regarding this clone: A read error may account for a junction end that differs from germline. The chain uses TRBV5-4 and TRBJ1-3, with D possibly TRBD1 on 6 matching bases. Germline V gene lookup returns CDR1 SGHNT and CDR2 YYREEE (reference sequence). The CDR3 has 17 amino acids. The CDR3 DNA is TGTGCCAACAGCCCGACTCTCGGGACACAATCTGGAAACACCATATATTTT. It specifies CANSPTLGTQSGNTIYF.

The V call is TRBV7-8, the J call TRBJ2-7; TRBD2 matches at 12 bases. CDR3 length: 16 amino acids. Germline values: CDR1 SGHVS, CDR2 FQNEAQ. J gave up 6 bases and V 1 base, and 7 bases lay outside the gene matches. The CDR3 here is CASSLGLAGGPGEQYF. CDR3 bases: TGTGCCAGCAGCTTAGGTCTAGCGGGGGGGCCTGGCGAGCAGTACTTC.

The CDR3 DNA is TGTGCCAGTAGTGTCACAGGGCGGGGGACTAATGAAAAACTGTTTTTT. It translates to CASSVTGRGTNEKLFF. The chain is built from TRBV19 and TRBJ1-4; a possible D gene is TRBD1 (6 bases). CDR1 and CDR2 from the germline V gene are LNHDA and SQIVND (reference sequence). This CDR3 spans 16 amino acids. With 5 bases removed from V and 2 bases from J, the gap between germline ends came to 15 bases.

The chain links TRBV19 to TRBJ2-3; TRBD1 aligns across 9 bases. In germline, CDR1 is LNHDA, CDR2 SQIVND (reference sequence). The trim removed 6 bases at V and 6 bases at J, leaving 1 base unmatched. The CDR3 runs 12 residues. CDR3 protein: CASRQGADTQYF. CDR3 DNA: TGTGCCAGTAGACAGGGGGCCGATACGCAGTATTTT.

The genes are TRBV7-3 and TRBJ1-1; possibly TRBD1 for D (5 bases). The germline V and J ends were trimmed by 3 bases and 2 bases, with 10 bases remaining between them. There are 14 residues in the CDR3. Germline CDR1 and CDR2: SGHTA and FQGTGA. CDR3 nucleotides: TGTGCCAGCAGCTTCGGGGGAGCTAACACTGAAGCTTTCTTT. Protein: CASSFGGANTEAFF.

The chain employs TRBV2 and TRBJ2-7; 9 nucleotides line up with TRBD1. CDR1 SNHLY and CDR2 FYNNEI come from the germline V gene. The CDR3 consists of 14 residues. The ends lost 7 bases at V and 5 bases at J; junction bases unmatched: 9. CDR3 sequence: CASTWGTGNDEQYF. The CDR3 DNA reads TGTGCCAGCACCTGGGGGACAGGGAATGACGAGCAGTACTTC.

On this clone: Sequence at one end of the junction differs from germline and may be a read error. This chain uses TRBV19 with TRBJ2-1; TRBD1 matches 11 bases. Germline values: CDR1 LNHDA, CDR2 SQIVND (reference sequence). CDR3 length equals 14 residues. In DNA form, the CDR3 reads TGTGCCAGCCGGGACAGGGGGGACTACAATGGGCAGTTCTTC. It yields the protein CASRDRGDYNGQFF. Variable domain in full (rest from reference TRBV19 and TRBJ2-1): DGGITQSPKYLFRKEGQNVTLSCEQNLNHDAMYWYRQDPGQGLRLIYYSQIVNDFQKGDIAEGYSVSREKKESFPLTVTSAQKNPTAFYLCASRDRGDYNGQFFGPGTRLTVL.

This clone was counted a few times. The V call is TRBV6-4, the J call TRBJ1-5, with D possibly TRBD1 on 6 matching bases. The germline CDR1 and CDR2 sequences are MRHNA and SNTAGT. V lost 7 bases, J lost 3 bases, and 13 bases lay in between. There are 14 residues in the CDR3. Here the CDR3 DNA reads TGTGCCAGCACCGGGGGGCAGGCCAATCAGCCCCAGCATTTT. It translates to CASTGGQANQPQHF.

DNA for the CDR3: TGCGCCAGCAGCCGGACTAGCGGGAGATCAGGAGATACGCAGTATTTT. As protein: CASSRTSGRSGDTQYF. The chain has TRBV5-1 and TRBJ2-3, with 13 bases matching TRBD2. The J segment lost 5 bases and the V segment lost 4 bases, leaving 7 bases of the junction unmatched. This CDR3 is 16 amino acids long. Germline assignment: CDR1 SGHRS and CDR2 YFSETQ.

This clone has just one count. The chain links TRBV2 to TRBJ1-5; D is ambiguous. Germline V gives CDR1 SNHLY, CDR2 FYNNEI. The CDR3 sequence is 14 residues long. V shed 6 bases and J shed 1 base, with 10 bases lying between them. The CDR3 loop reads CASRTGLSNQPQHF. As DNA, the CDR3 is TGTGCCAGCAGAACCGGACTAAGCAATCAGCCCCAGCATTTT.

This rearrangement joins TRBV6-5 to TRBJ2-1, with no clear D. In germline, CDR1 is MNHEY, CDR2 SVGAGI. This CDR3 has 10 residues. Trimming left V 10 bases short and J 4 bases short, with 5 bases between. The CDR3 nucleotides are TGTGCCACCGGGTACAATGAGCAGTTCTTC. Its translation: CATGYNEQFF.

The chain is built from TRBV5-1 and TRBJ1-5; TRBD1 matches at 7 bases. The trim removed 3 bases at V and 1 base at J, leaving 10 bases unmatched. CDR1 is SGHRS, CDR2 YFSETQ, per germline. This CDR3 is 17 amino acids long. The CDR3 here is CASSSGLPGQSNQPQHF. The CDR3, as DNA: TGCGCCAGCAGCTCAGGACTCCCGGGACAGAGCAATCAGCCCCAGCATTTT.

The chain has TRBV7-2 and TRBJ2-7; 7 nucleotides agree with TRBD2. J gave up 1 base and V 2 bases, and 5 bases lay outside the gene matches. CDR3 length: 15 residues. Germline CDR1 SGHTA, CDR2 FQGNSA. The CDR3 nucleotides read TGTGCCAGCAGCTTAATGCAGGGAGGGTCCTACGAGCAGTACTTC. It yields the protein CASSLMQGGSYEQYF.

The chain has TRBV18 and TRBJ2-2; the match to TRBD1 covers 8 bases. Losses at the gene ends were 3 bases for V and 7 bases for J; bases not matched to a gene: 4. The CDR3 spans 14 residues. Germline CDR1 reads KGHSH; CDR2 reads LQKENI. The CDR3 nucleotides read TGTGCCAGCTCACCGACAGGGGATGGCGGGGAGCTGTTTTTT. Translating gives CASSPTGDGGELFF.

V and J are TRBV7-9 and TRBJ2-5; 12 bases line up with TRBD2. The germline V gene encodes CDR1 SEHNR and CDR2 FQNEAQ (reference sequence). CDR3 size: 17 residues. V shed 5 bases, J shed 2 bases, and the junction held 9 bases outside the gene matches. Written as DNA, the CDR3 is TGTGCCAGCAGCCCGCCCAGACTAGCGGGAGTACAAGAGACCCAGTACTTC. Translated, it gives CASSPPRLAGVQETQYF.

The chain joins TRBV5-3 to TRBJ2-7, with a possible D match to TRBD1 (5 bases). TRBV5-3 falls under the ORF class, with uncertain function. This CDR3 is built from 14 residues. Trimming took off 0 bases at V and 4 bases at J, with 11 bases between the two ends. The CDR3 protein is CARSLGQIRYEQYF. In DNA, the CDR3 is TGTGCCAGAAGCTTGGGACAGATACGTTACGAGCAGTACTTC.

The chain carries TRBV5-1 and TRBJ2-3; 11 bases agree with TRBD2. The V gene end was trimmed by 4 bases and the J gene end by 2 bases; junction bases not matched to a gene: 12. The CDR3 length is 18 residues. Germline CDR1 is SGHRS and CDR2 is YFSETQ. The CDR3 loop is CASSPLLSGRASTDTQYF. CDR3 DNA: TGCGCCAGCAGCCCCCTCCTTAGCGGGAGGGCCTCCACAGATACGCAGTATTTT.

This clone was seen once. V usage is TRBV15 and J usage is TRBJ2-3, with TRBD2 matching 10 bases. This CDR3 spans 19 amino acids. Germline CDR1 and CDR2: LNHNV and YYDKDF (reference sequence). With 3 bases clipped from V and 8 bases from J, the junction kept 20 bases outside the gene matches. The CDR3 spells CATSSPSDRLAGAPATQYF. CDR3 DNA: TGTGCCACCAGCAGTCCCTCGGATCGTCTAGCGGGGGCCCCCGCTACGCAGTATTTT.

This clone appeared a few times. The chain joins TRBV10-3 to TRBJ2-1; D call uncertain. CDR1 is ENHRY, CDR2 SYGVKD, per germline. V lost 4 bases to trimming and J lost 6 bases, with 19 bases between them. The CDR3 has 16 amino acids. CDR3 residues: CAISGTGHAVFNEQFF. In DNA form, the CDR3 reads TGTGCCATCAGTGGAACCGGCCATGCGGTCTTCAATGAGCAGTTCTTC.

V gene TRBV28 combines with J gene TRBJ1-2, with 7 nucleotides matching TRBD1. The V gene's germline CDR1 is MDHEN and CDR2 SYDVKM. The CDR3 contains 14 residues. V dropped 5 bases and J dropped 5; count of bases not matched to a gene: 8. CDR3 in amino acids: CASSVQTGPYGYTF. CDR3 coding DNA: TGTGCCAGCAGTGTCCAGACAGGGCCGTATGGCTACACCTTC.

This clone was observed a few times. This chain uses TRBV10-3 with TRBJ2-7; maybe TRBD1 (5 bases). V lost 3 bases, J lost 2 bases, and 11 bases lay in between. CDR1 and CDR2 (germline): ENHRY, SYGVKD. This CDR3 has 14 residues. The chain's CDR3 is CAISDVDKTYEQYF. The DNA of the CDR3 is TGTGCCATCAGTGACGTGGACAAGACCTACGAGCAGTACTTC.